This T cell receptor (beta chain) was sequenced in a study of shared T cell receptors in the human thymus. The table came from immunoSEQ multiplex PCR; TCRdb's copy has only in-frame clones and leaves some out. The table has about 610,000 clones, more than 75% seen once. The same data also contributed to another study, on human thymus T cells.

The TCR was taken from a boy under two years old with a congenital heart defect. Input material: thymocytes.

The CDR3 protein is CASSLRGQHQPQHF. The CDR3 DNA reads as TGTGCCAGCAGTCTAAGGGGACAGCATCAGCCCCAGCATTTT. This chain connects TRBV27 to TRBJ1-5; 7 bases are a match to TRBD1. Germline CDR1 MNHEY, CDR2 SMNVEV (reference sequence). V trimming: 5 bases; J trimming: 5 bases; junction bases outside the gene matches: 6. The CDR3 runs 14 residues.